The rows below give T cell receptor beta chains drawn from one sample of a study of CD8 T cells in Susac syndrome. TCRdb reprocessed the immunoSEQ multiplex PCR reads via MiXCR and lists one record per CDR3 protein. Seen here are tens of thousands of distinct CDR3 sequences, roughly 95% observed once, and the top ten hold 0.55% to 0.8%. The sequencing input was CD8+ T cells from PBMCs. The receptor set was obtained from a human donor with Susac syndrome. Both conserved end residues are part of each CDR3. Fields, in order: CDR3 protein, CDR3 DNA, clone size, V gene, D gene, J gene. A D gene is named only where the DNA matches it firmly. A row's size may be missing; if present it is once, few, many or a size class.

cdr3_aa: CSVEGTSGGVDEQYF
cdr3_nt: TGCAGCGTTGAAGGGACTAGCGGGGGGGTGGACGAGCAGTACTTC
clone_size: once
v_call: TRBV29-1
d_call: TRBD2
j_call: TRBJ2-7

cdr3_aa: CASSLRREEQYF
cdr3_nt: TGTGCCAGCAGTTTACGTAGGGAGGAGCAGTACTTC
clone_size: NA
v_call: TRBV12-3/TRBV12-4
d_call: NA
j_call: TRBJ2-7

cdr3_aa: CASSQVGGVYNEQFF
cdr3_nt: TGTGCCAGCAGCCAAGTAGGCGGAGTCTACAATGAGCAGTTCTTC
clone_size: NA
v_call: TRBV3-1
d_call: NA
j_call: TRBJ2-1

cdr3_aa: CASSPPGLWSNQPQHF
cdr3_nt: TGTGCCAGCAGTCCGCCCGGGTTGTGGAGCAATCAGCCCCAGCATTTT
clone_size: NA
v_call: TRBV2
d_call: NA
j_call: TRBJ1-5

cdr3_aa: CASSSPAQITQYF
cdr3_nt: TGTGCCAGCAGCTCCCCCGCCCAGATAACGCAGTATTTT
clone_size: NA
v_call: TRBV7-2
d_call: NA
j_call: TRBJ2-3

cdr3_aa: CACIDRAGEAFF
cdr3_nt: TGTGCCTGTATTGACAGGGCGGGTGAAGCTTTCTTT
clone_size: NA
v_call: TRBV30
d_call: TRBD1
j_call: TRBJ1-1

cdr3_aa: CSASDSTNYGYTF
cdr3_nt: TGCAGTGCTAGTGACAGTACAAACTATGGCTACACCTTC
clone_size: NA
v_call: TRBV20-1
d_call: NA
j_call: TRBJ1-2

cdr3_aa: CSARGGGSSYNSPLHF
cdr3_nt: TGCAGTGCTAGAGGTGGGGGGAGCTCCTATAATTCACCCCTCCACTTT
clone_size: NA
v_call: TRBV20-1
d_call: NA
j_call: TRBJ1-6

cdr3_aa: CSARVLGSQNTEAFF
cdr3_nt: TGCAGTGCTAGAGTCTTGGGCAGTCAGAACACTGAAGCTTTCTTT
clone_size: NA
v_call: TRBV20-1
d_call: NA
j_call: TRBJ1-1

cdr3_aa: CASSRSGTGGYEQYF
cdr3_nt: TGTGCCAGCAGTCGTTCCGGAACAGGTGGCTACGAGCAGTACTTC
clone_size: few
v_call: TRBV12-3/TRBV12-4
d_call: NA
j_call: TRBJ2-7

cdr3_aa: CAWSATGKVDEQFF
cdr3_nt: TGTGCCTGGAGTGCCACAGGGAAGGTCGATGAGCAGTTCTTC
clone_size: NA
v_call: TRBV30
d_call: NA
j_call: TRBJ2-1

cdr3_aa: CASSQDLGTVGANVLTF
cdr3_nt: TGTGCCAGCAGCCAAGATCTCGGGACAGTTGGGGCCAACGTCCTGACTTTC
clone_size: NA
v_call: TRBV3-1
d_call: TRBD1
j_call: TRBJ2-6

cdr3_aa: CASSNEITGRNQPQHF
cdr3_nt: TGTGCCAGTAGCAACGAGATCACCGGGCGCAATCAGCCCCAGCATTTT
clone_size: NA
v_call: TRBV19
d_call: NA
j_call: TRBJ1-5

cdr3_aa: CASREGGSNQPQHF
cdr3_nt: TGTGCCAGCAGAGAAGGGGGAAGCAATCAGCCCCAGCATTTT
clone_size: NA
v_call: TRBV27
d_call: NA
j_call: TRBJ1-5

cdr3_aa: CASSGKDRGNTEAFF
cdr3_nt: TGTGCCAGCAGCGGGAAGGACAGGGGAAACACTGAAGCTTTCTTT
clone_size: NA
v_call: TRBV9
d_call: TRBD1
j_call: TRBJ1-1

cdr3_aa: CASRPHGGGGQDQPQHF
cdr3_nt: TGTGCCAGCAGACCCCATGGGGGTGGGGGCCAAGACCAGCCCCAGCATTTT
clone_size: few
v_call: TRBV6-1
d_call: NA
j_call: TRBJ1-5

cdr3_aa: CASSQAVTPNTEAFF
cdr3_nt: TGCGCCAGCAGCCAAGCAGTGACACCGAACACTGAAGCTTTCTTT
clone_size: NA
v_call: TRBV4-3
d_call: NA
j_call: TRBJ1-1

cdr3_aa: CASSPMAASNTGELFF
cdr3_nt: TGTGCCAGCAGCCCTATGGCAGCCTCGAACACCGGGGAGCTGTTTTTT
clone_size: few
v_call: TRBV11-2
d_call: NA
j_call: TRBJ2-2

cdr3_aa: CRSARREMNTEAFF
cdr3_nt: TGCCGCAGTGCAAGGCGAGAGATGAACACTGAAGCTTTCTTT
clone_size: NA
v_call: TRBV20-1
d_call: NA
j_call: TRBJ1-1

cdr3_aa: CASSQDGGQGFGRSYEQYF
cdr3_nt: TGTGCCAGCAGCCAAGATGGAGGACAGGGGTTTGGGAGGTCCTACGAGCAGTACTTC
clone_size: NA
v_call: TRBV3-1
d_call: TRBD1
j_call: TRBJ2-7

cdr3_aa: CASSPLRGLGAFF
cdr3_nt: TGTGCCAGCAGCCCTCTCAGGGGTTTGGGGGCTTTCTTT
clone_size: NA
v_call: TRBV7-2
d_call: NA
j_call: TRBJ1-1

cdr3_aa: CASSYGTSGGAYTQYF
cdr3_nt: TGTGCCAGCAGTTACGGGACTAGCGGGGGGGCATATACGCAGTATTTT
clone_size: NA
v_call: TRBV6-5
d_call: TRBD2
j_call: TRBJ2-3

cdr3_aa: CASSQAVNPPTYEQYF
cdr3_nt: TGTGCCAGCAGCCAAGCGGTCAATCCCCCGACTTACGAGCAGTACTTC
clone_size: NA
v_call: TRBV3-1
d_call: NA
j_call: TRBJ2-7

cdr3_aa: CASSLQQGSTYEQYF
cdr3_nt: TGTGCCAGCAGTCTGCAGCAGGGGTCGACCTACGAGCAGTACTTC
clone_size: NA
v_call: TRBV27
d_call: NA
j_call: TRBJ2-7

cdr3_aa: CASSAGLRAGDTEAFF
cdr3_nt: TGCGCCAGCAGCGCCGGGCTCCGGGCCGGTGACACTGAAGCTTTCTTT
clone_size: NA
v_call: TRBV4-3
d_call: NA
j_call: TRBJ1-1

cdr3_aa: CASSYKDRGYEQYF
cdr3_nt: TGTGCCAGCAGTTACAAGGACAGGGGATACGAGCAGTACTTC
clone_size: NA
v_call: TRBV6-5
d_call: TRBD1
j_call: TRBJ2-7

cdr3_aa: CASSETQGAHEQYF
cdr3_nt: TGTGCCAGCAGTGAAACACAGGGGGCCCACGAGCAGTACTTC
clone_size: once
v_call: TRBV2
d_call: TRBD1
j_call: TRBJ2-7

cdr3_aa: CATSDLSITDTQYF
cdr3_nt: TGTGCCACCAGTGACCTTTCAATAACAGATACGCAGTATTTT
clone_size: NA
v_call: TRBV24-1
d_call: NA
j_call: TRBJ2-3

cdr3_aa: CATSDPGGETQYF
cdr3_nt: TGTGCCACCAGTGATCCCGGAGGCGAGACCCAGTACTTC
clone_size: NA
v_call: TRBV24-1
d_call: NA
j_call: TRBJ2-5

cdr3_aa: CSARDEDGTEAFF
cdr3_nt: TGCAGTGCTAGAGATGAGGATGGCACTGAAGCTTTCTTT
clone_size: NA
v_call: TRBV20-1
d_call: NA
j_call: TRBJ1-1

cdr3_aa: CASSLGPRGGMNTEAFF
cdr3_nt: TGTGCCAGCAGCTTGGGGCCCAGGGGAGGCATGAACACTGAAGCTTTCTTT
clone_size: once
v_call: TRBV5-4
d_call: NA
j_call: TRBJ1-1

cdr3_aa: CSAGDVSSEAFF
cdr3_nt: TGCAGTGCTGGGGACGTGAGCTCTGAAGCTTTCTTT
clone_size: NA
v_call: TRBV20-1
d_call: NA
j_call: TRBJ1-1